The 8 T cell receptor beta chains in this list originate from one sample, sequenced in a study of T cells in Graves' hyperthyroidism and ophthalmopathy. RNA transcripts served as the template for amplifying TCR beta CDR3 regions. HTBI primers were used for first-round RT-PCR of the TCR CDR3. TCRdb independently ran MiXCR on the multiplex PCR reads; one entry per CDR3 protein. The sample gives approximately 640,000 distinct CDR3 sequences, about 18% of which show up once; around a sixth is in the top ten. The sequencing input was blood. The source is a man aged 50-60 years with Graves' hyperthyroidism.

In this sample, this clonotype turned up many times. The CDR3 DNA reads as TGTGCCTGGAGTAAGGGACACGCCCGCCTTAATTCACCCCTCCACTTT. Its protein product is CAWSKGHARLNSPLHF. The chain carries TRBV30 and TRBJ1-6; D may be TRBD1 (6 bases). V was shortened by 2 bases and J by 6 bases, with 17 bases between the two germline ends. CDR1 GTSNPN and CDR2 SVGIG come from the germline V gene (reference sequence). CDR3 length equals 16 residues.

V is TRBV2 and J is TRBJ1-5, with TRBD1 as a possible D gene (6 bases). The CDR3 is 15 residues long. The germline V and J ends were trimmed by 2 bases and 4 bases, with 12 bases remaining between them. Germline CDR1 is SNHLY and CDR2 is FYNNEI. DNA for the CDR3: TGTGCCAGCAGTGAACGGCGACAGGCTAATCAGCCCCAGCATTTT. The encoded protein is CASSERRQANQPQHF.

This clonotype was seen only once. The DNA for the CDR3 is TGTGCCAGTAAAACCGGGACTAGGATAGGCAATGAGCAGTTCTTC. Protein: CASKTGTRIGNEQFF. This chain uses TRBV19 with TRBJ2-1; TRBD2 aligns across 8 bases. Germline CDR1 LNHDA, CDR2 SQIVND (reference sequence). The CDR3 covers 15 residues. V was pared by 7 bases and J by 6 bases, with 11 bases of the junction left unmatched.

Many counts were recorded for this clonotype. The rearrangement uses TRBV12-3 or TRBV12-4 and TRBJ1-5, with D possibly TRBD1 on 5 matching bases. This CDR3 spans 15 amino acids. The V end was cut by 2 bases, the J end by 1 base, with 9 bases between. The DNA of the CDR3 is TGTGCCAGCAGTTTACGATGGGGGAGCAATCAGCCCCAGCATTTT. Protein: CASSLRWGSNQPQHF.

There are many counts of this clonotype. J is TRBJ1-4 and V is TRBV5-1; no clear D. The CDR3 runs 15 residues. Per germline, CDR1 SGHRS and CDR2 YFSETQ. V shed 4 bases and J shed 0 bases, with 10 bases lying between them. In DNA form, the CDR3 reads TGCGCCAGCAGCCTGACACACGCAACTAATGAAAAACTGTTTTTT. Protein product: CASSLTHATNEKLFF. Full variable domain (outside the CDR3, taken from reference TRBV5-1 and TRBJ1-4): KAGVTQTPRYLIKTRGQQVTLSCSPISGHRSVSWYQQTPGQGLQFLFEYFSETQRNKGNFPGRFSGRQFSNSRSEMNVSTLELGDSALYLCASSLTHATNEKLFFGSGTQLSVL.

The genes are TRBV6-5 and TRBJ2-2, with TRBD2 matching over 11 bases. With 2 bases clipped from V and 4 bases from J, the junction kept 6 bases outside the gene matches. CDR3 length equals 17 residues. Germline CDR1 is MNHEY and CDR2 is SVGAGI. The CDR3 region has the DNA TGTGCCAGCAGTTACACGAGACTAGCGGGAATCACCGGGGAGCTGTTTTTT. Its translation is CASSYTRLAGITGELFF.

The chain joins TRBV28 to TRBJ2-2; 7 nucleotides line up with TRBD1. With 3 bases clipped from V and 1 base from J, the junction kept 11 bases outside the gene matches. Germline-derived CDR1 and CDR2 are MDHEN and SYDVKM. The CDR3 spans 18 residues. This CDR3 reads CASSFPITGVLNTGELFF. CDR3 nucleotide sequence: TGTGCCAGCAGTTTCCCGATTACAGGGGTTTTGAACACCGGGGAGCTGTTTTTT.

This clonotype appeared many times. The CDR3 region is CASSLLRGQNTEAFF. CDR3 nucleotides: TGCGCCAGCAGCCTACTCAGGGGGCAGAACACTGAAGCTTTCTTT. This chain uses TRBV5-1 with TRBJ1-1, with 8 bases that match TRBD1. The ends lost 4 bases at V and 1 base at J; junction bases unmatched: 6. The CDR3 has 15 amino acids. CDR1 is SGHRS, CDR2 YFSETQ, per germline.